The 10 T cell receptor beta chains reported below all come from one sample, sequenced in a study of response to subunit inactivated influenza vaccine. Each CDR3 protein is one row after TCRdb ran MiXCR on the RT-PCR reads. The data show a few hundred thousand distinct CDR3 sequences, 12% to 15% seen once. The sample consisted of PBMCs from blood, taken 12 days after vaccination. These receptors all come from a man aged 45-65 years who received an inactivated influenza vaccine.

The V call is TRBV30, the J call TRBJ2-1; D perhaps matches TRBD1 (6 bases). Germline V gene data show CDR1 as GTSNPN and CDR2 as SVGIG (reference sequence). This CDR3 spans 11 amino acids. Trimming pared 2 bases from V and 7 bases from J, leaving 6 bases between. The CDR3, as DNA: TGTGCCTGGAGTAGGGGGAATGAGCAGTTCTTC. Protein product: CAWSRGNEQFF.

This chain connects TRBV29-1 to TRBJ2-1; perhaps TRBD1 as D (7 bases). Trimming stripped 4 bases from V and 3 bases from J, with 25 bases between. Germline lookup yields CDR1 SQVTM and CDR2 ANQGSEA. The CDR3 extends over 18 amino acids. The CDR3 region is CSVVWETGERGLYNEQFF. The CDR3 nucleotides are TGCAGCGTTGTGTGGGAAACAGGGGAAAGGGGACTCTACAATGAGCAGTTCTTC.

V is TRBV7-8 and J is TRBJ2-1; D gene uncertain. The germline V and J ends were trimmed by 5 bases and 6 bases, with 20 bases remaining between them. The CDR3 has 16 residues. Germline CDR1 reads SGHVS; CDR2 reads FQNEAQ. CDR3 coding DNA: TGTGCCAGCAGCCCCCACGCGGCCAAGATCACCAATGAGCAGTTCTTC. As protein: CASSPHAAKITNEQFF.

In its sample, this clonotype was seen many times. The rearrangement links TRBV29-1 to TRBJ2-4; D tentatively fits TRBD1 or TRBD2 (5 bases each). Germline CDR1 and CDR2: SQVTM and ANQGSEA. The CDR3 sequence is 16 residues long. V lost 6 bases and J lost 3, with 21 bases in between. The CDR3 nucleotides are TGCAGCGTCCCCGGATTCGGGGCCGGTGGCAAAAACATTCAGTACTTC. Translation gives CSVPGFGAGGKNIQYF.

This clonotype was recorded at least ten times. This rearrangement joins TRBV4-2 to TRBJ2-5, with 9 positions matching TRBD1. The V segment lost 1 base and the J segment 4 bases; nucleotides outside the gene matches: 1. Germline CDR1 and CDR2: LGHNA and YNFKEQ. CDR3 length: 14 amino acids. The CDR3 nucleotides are TGTGCCAGCAGCCAAGGACAGGGGGGAGAGACCCAGTACTTC. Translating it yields CASSQGQGGETQYF.

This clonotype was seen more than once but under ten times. The CDR3 DNA is TGCAGCGTTGAAGATAGGGGCACCGGGGAGCTGTTTTTT. It specifies CSVEDRGTGELFF. The chain carries TRBV29-1 and TRBJ2-2; perhaps TRBD1 as D (5 bases). V shed 0 bases and J shed 4 bases, with 6 bases lying between them. From germline, CDR1 is SQVTM and CDR2 ANQGSEA. The CDR3 covers 13 residues.

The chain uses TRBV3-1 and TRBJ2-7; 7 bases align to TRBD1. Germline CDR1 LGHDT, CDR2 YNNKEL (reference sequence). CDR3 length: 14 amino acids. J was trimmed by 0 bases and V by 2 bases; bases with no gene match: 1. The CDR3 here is CASSQNRGSYEQYF. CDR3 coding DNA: TGTGCCAGCAGCCAAAACAGGGGCTCCTACGAGCAGTACTTC.

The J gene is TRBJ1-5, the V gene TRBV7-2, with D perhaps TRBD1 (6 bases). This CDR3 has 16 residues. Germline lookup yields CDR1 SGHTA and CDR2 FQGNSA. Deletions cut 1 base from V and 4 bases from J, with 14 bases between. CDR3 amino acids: CASSLDVGAPNQPQHF. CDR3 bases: TGTGCCAGCAGCTTAGATGTGGGGGCCCCAAATCAGCCCCAGCATTTT.

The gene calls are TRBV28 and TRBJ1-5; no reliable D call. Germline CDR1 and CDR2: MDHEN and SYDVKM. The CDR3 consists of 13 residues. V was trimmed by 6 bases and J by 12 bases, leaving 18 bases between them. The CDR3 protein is CASRWRALGVQHF. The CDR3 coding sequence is TGTGCCAGCAGATGGAGGGCACTTGGGGTCCAGCATTTT.

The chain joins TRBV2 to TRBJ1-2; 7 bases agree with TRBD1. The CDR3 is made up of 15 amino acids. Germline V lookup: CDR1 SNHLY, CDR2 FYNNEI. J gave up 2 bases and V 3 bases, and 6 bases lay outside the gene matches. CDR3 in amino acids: CASSETGNINYGYTF. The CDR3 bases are TGTGCCAGCAGTGAGACAGGGAACATAAACTATGGCTACACCTTC.